Sequencing of this T cell receptor beta chain was carried out in a study of blood T cell repertoires in COVID-19. In the study overall: Sites across the United States, Italy and Spain contributed samples from acute and convalescent COVID-19. The analysed material was cDNA or gDNA that came from T cells, B-cell-depleted T cells, or PBMCs.

Authors' analysis steps: Nucleated cell number was recorded as an estimate derived from reference gene primer amplification. The repertoire was sequenced with immunoSEQ multiplex PCR; TCRdb's copy has only in-frame clones and lacks some. V, J and clone size reflect that table, while D and trimming were determined from the DNA. The table has some 300,000 clones, about 88% seen once. The CDR3 contains 16 residues. Germline CDR1 is SGHTA and CDR2 is FQGNSA. Trimming took 9 bases from V and 4 from J; bases not matched to a gene: 9. Sequenced input: peripheral blood. This TCR came from a man aged 65-85 years with acute or convalescent COVID-19. This chain joins TRBV7-2 and TRBJ2-3, with TRBD2 matching 14 bases. DNA for the CDR3: TGTGCCAGTCGGATAGGGGGACTAGCGGGAGCAGATACGCAGTATTTT. Translation: CASRIGGLAGADTQYF.